This TCR beta chain is from a study of T cell changes during pregnancy in multiple sclerosis. The germline V and J ends were trimmed by 5 bases and 5 bases, with 18 bases remaining between them. The CDR3 covers 15 residues. CDR1 and CDR2 (germline): SGHVS, FNYEAQ. This clone was counted a few times. Profiling relied on immunoSEQ multiplex PCR, and the TCRdb table lists in-frame clones only, not all of them. Of under 40,000 clones detected, about nine tenths appear once; the ten largest clones hold under 15%. The sequence came from a female donor with multiple sclerosis, enrolled in a pregnancy study. The source was CD8+ T cells from peripheral blood mononuclear cells, collected in the first trimester of pregnancy. The chain links TRBV7-6 to TRBJ2-5; no reliable D call. The CDR3 bases are TGTGCCAGCAGCCGTGAATTGGGCCTATCGGAGACCCAGTACTTC. Translating it yields CASSRELGLSETQYF.